This T cell receptor beta chain emerged from a study of Ad26.COV2.S vaccination and SARS-CoV-2 variants. For the study at large: By the intramuscular route, Ad26.COV2.S was given once, or twice 56 days apart.

A word on this clone: The antigen is undetermined.

Treatment of the sample: around 19 received Ad26.COV2.S at low or high dose, single or two shots; 5 received placebo; per-sample allocation not given. The samples date from day 63 after the first vaccine or placebo injection. The data were produced by immunoSEQ multiplex PCR, yet TCRdb's version contains in-frame clones alone and is incomplete. The sample has over 450,000 clones; roughly nine tenths are singletons. Notes on the study in general: Total responses of T cells may have been underestimated by the analyses of TCR breadth and depth. Substantial breadth was reportedly displayed by spike-specific CD8+ and CD4+ T cell responses after vaccination.

After removal of 5 bases from V and 2 bases from J, the junction contained 7 bases not matched to a gene. Germline V CDR1 and CDR2: SEHNR, FQNEAQ (reference sequence). This CDR3 contains 16 residues. The gene calls are TRBV7-9 and TRBJ2-7, with 12 bases fitting TRBD2. This receptor was taken from a person between 18 and 65 years old who received the Ad26.COV2.S COVID-19 vaccine or a placebo. Sample: peripheral blood, taken in a trial of Ad26.COV2.S vaccine versus placebo. CDR3 protein: CASSPRLAGDPYEQYF. The CDR3 DNA follows: TGTGCCAGCAGCCCCAGACTAGCGGGAGATCCCTACGAGCAGTACTTC.